This T cell receptor beta chain was found in a study of blood T cell repertoires in COVID-19. Study information: Acute and convalescent COVID-19 samples came from the United States, Italy and Spain. The analysed material was cDNA or gDNA that came from T cells, B-cell-depleted T cells, or PBMCs.

With V trimmed by 7 bases and J by 5 bases, 9 bases remained unmatched. This CDR3 contains 14 residues. Looked up from germline, CDR1 is MNHEY and CDR2 is SVGAGI. Enrollment of patients from Seattle took place during active infection, with longitudinal follow-up. This clone was seen once. Per the study methods: Scientists estimated how many nucleated cells there were by amplifying reference gene primers. Sequencing used immunoSEQ multiplex PCR; TCRdb keeps in-frame clones, though not all of them. From that table come the V and J calls and clone size; the DNA was used to work out D and trimming. The table lists about 480,000 clones, 75% to 90% of them singletons, with roughly 1% in the top ten.

This chain uses TRBV6-5 with TRBJ1-1; 8 bases fit TRBD1. This receptor was obtained from a man aged 18 to 30 with COVID-19, enrolled during active disease. The material sequenced was peripheral blood. CDR3 loop: CASTTQGDGTEAFF. CDR3 bases: TGTGCCAGCACCACACAGGGGGACGGGACTGAAGCTTTCTTT.